Listed below are T cell receptor beta chains from one sample, sequenced in a study of blood T cell repertoires in COVID-19. The repertoire was sequenced with immunoSEQ multiplex PCR; TCRdb's copy has only in-frame clones and lacks some. Altogether about 320,000 clones are present, over 90% being singletons, with the ten largest covering about 4.2%. What was sequenced was PBMCs or T cells enriched from blood (not recorded which). The receptors stem from a woman aged 25 to 39 who had been exposed to COVID-19. Both conserved end residues are part of each CDR3. A D gene is named only where the DNA matches it firmly. Only part of the rows carry a size: once, few, many, or a class if the clone is expanded.

CDR3: CASSIGAGPSYEQYF; DNA: TGTGCCAGTAGTATAGGTGCGGGGCCCTCCTACGAGCAGTACTTC; length: 15; J: TRBJ2-7; V: TRBV19; size: NA; D: NA
CDR3: CASSQEGTGYSNTEAFF; DNA: TGTGCCAGCAGCCAAGAGGGGACAGGTTATTCGAACACTGAAGCTTTCTTT; length: 17; J: TRBJ1-1; V: TRBV4-2; size: once; D: TRBD1
CDR3: CASTMGDTTYF; DNA: TGTGCCAGCACCATGGGGGACACCACATATTTT; length: 11; J: TRBJ1-3; V: TRBV12-3/TRBV12-4; size: once; D: NA
CDR3: CASSLDRSSYEQYF; DNA: TGTGCCAGCAGCTTGGATAGGAGCTCCTACGAGCAGTACTTC; length: 14; J: TRBJ2-7; V: TRBV5-5; size: NA; D: NA
CDR3: CASSYRDRDQPQHF; DNA: TGTGCCAGCAGTTACCGAGATCGAGATCAGCCCCAGCATTTT; length: 14; J: TRBJ1-5; V: TRBV6-2/TRBV6-3; size: NA; D: NA
CDR3: CASSPQGAVGELFF; DNA: TGTGCCAGCAGCCCACAGGGGGCGGTCGGGGAGCTGTTTTTT; length: 14; J: TRBJ2-2; V: TRBV9; size: NA; D: TRBD1
CDR3: CASRHQGQGAYEQYF; DNA: TGTGCCAGCAGACACCAGGGACAGGGGGCCTACGAGCAGTACTTC; length: 15; J: TRBJ2-7; V: TRBV6-5; size: NA; D: TRBD1
CDR3: CASSAGSPLSGYTF; DNA: TGTGCCAGCAGTGCCGGTTCCCCGTTGTCAGGCTACACCTTC; length: 14; J: TRBJ1-2; V: TRBV2; size: NA; D: NA
CDR3: CASSLLRGRAQTEQFF; DNA: TGTGCCAGCAGCTTATTGCGCGGGCGGGCGCAAACTGAGCAGTTCTTC; length: 16; J: TRBJ2-1; V: TRBV7-8; size: NA; D: NA
CDR3: CATSDWGEETQYF; DNA: TGTGCCACCAGTGATTGGGGGGAAGAGACCCAGTACTTC; length: 13; J: TRBJ2-5; V: TRBV24-1; size: NA; D: NA
CDR3: CASSPWGWSSGGYEQYF; DNA: TGTGCCAGCAGCCCCTGGGGGTGGAGTAGCGGGGGCTACGAGCAGTACTTC; length: 17; J: TRBJ2-7; V: TRBV5-6; size: NA; D: TRBD2
CDR3: CASSLGGRTNLKKADTQYF; DNA: TGTGCCAGCAGCTTAGGCGGGAGAACCAACCTCAAAAAGGCAGATACGCAGTATTTT; length: 19; J: TRBJ2-3; V: TRBV7-9; size: NA; D: TRBD2
CDR3: CASSPYFGGNSIYTGELFF; DNA: TGCGCCAGCAGCCCCTACTTTGGGGGCAACTCAATCTACACCGGGGAGCTGTTTTTT; length: 19; J: TRBJ2-2; V: TRBV4-1; size: few; D: NA
CDR3: CASSLSETQYF; DNA: TGCGCCAGCAGCTTATCGGAGACCCAGTACTTC; length: 11; J: TRBJ2-5; V: TRBV5-1; size: NA; D: NA
CDR3: CATRDLSSGWRGQFF; DNA: TGTGCCACCCGGGACTTATCTAGCGGGTGGCGGGGGCAGTTCTTC; length: 15; J: TRBJ2-1; V: TRBV24-1; size: NA; D: TRBD2
CDR3: CASRFTGNNSPLHF; DNA: TGTGCCAGCAGATTTACAGGGAATAATTCACCCCTCCACTTT; length: 14; J: TRBJ1-6; V: TRBV6-5; size: once; D: NA
CDR3: CASSTGRGYNEQFF; DNA: TGTGCCAGCAGTACGGGCAGGGGTTACAATGAGCAGTTCTTC; length: 14; J: TRBJ2-1; V: TRBV5-4; size: NA; D: NA
CDR3: CASSPPGRPSDEQFF; DNA: TGTGCCAGCTCACCACCGGGGCGCCCTTCAGATGAGCAGTTCTTC; length: 15; J: TRBJ2-1; V: TRBV18; size: NA; D: NA
CDR3: CASSLSSSGNTIYF; DNA: TGCGCCAGCAGCTTGTCTAGCTCTGGAAACACCATATATTTT; length: 14; J: TRBJ1-3; V: TRBV5-1; size: NA; D: NA
CDR3: CASSAGQNQPQHF; DNA: TGTGCCAGCAGCGCCGGACAGAATCAGCCCCAGCATTTT; length: 13; J: TRBJ1-5; V: TRBV7-3; size: NA; D: NA
CDR3: CASSLSSGDNQPQHF; DNA: TGTGCCAGCAGTTTATCGAGCGGGGACAATCAGCCCCAGCATTTT; length: 15; J: TRBJ1-5; V: TRBV27; size: NA; D: NA
CDR3: CASSPGLAGNQETQYF; DNA: TGTGCCAGCAGCCCTGGACTAGCGGGGAATCAAGAGACCCAGTACTTC; length: 16; J: TRBJ2-5; V: TRBV11-3; size: NA; D: TRBD2
CDR3: CATSDNRGIDTQYF; DNA: TGTGCCACCAGTGATAATCGGGGGATAGATACGCAGTATTTT; length: 14; J: TRBJ2-3; V: TRBV24-1; size: NA; D: NA
CDR3: CASSPGGGGLNTEAFF; DNA: TGTGCCAGCAGCCCAGGTGGAGGGGGCTTGAACACTGAAGCTTTCTTT; length: 16; J: TRBJ1-1; V: TRBV9; size: NA; D: TRBD1
CDR3: CASSEIQGAYGQPQHF; DNA: TGTGCCAGCAGTGAAATTCAGGGGGCTTATGGTCAGCCCCAGCATTTT; length: 16; J: TRBJ1-5; V: TRBV6-1; size: NA; D: TRBD1
CDR3: CASSLTSGGAETQYF; DNA: TGTGCCAGCAGCCTAACTAGCGGGGGGGCCGAGACCCAGTACTTC; length: 15; J: TRBJ2-5; V: TRBV4-2; size: NA; D: TRBD2
CDR3: CASSSGQGAQETQYF; DNA: TGCGCCAGCAGCTCGGGACAGGGGGCTCAAGAGACCCAGTACTTC; length: 15; J: TRBJ2-5; V: TRBV5-1; size: NA; D: TRBD1
CDR3: CASSRAGGPSYEQYF; DNA: TGTGCCAGCAGTCGAGCGGGGGGGCCTTCCTACGAGCAGTACTTC; length: 15; J: TRBJ2-7; V: TRBV3-1/TRBV3-2; size: NA; D: TRBD2
CDR3: CASSSTGYGYTF; DNA: TGTGCCAGCAGTTCGACAGGGTATGGCTACACCTTC; length: 12; J: TRBJ1-2; V: TRBV6-5; size: NA; D: TRBD1
CDR3: CAWSGLNIQYF; DNA: TGTGCCTGGAGTGGGCTAAACATTCAGTACTTC; length: 11; J: TRBJ2-4; V: TRBV30; size: NA; D: NA
CDR3: CASPGGPWGELFF; DNA: TGTGCCAGCCCCGGGGGGCCTTGGGGGGAGCTGTTTTTT; length: 13; J: TRBJ2-2; V: TRBV19; size: NA; D: NA
CDR3: CASSSTGNSPLHF; DNA: TGTGCCAGCAGCTCCACAGGGAACTCACCCCTCCACTTT; length: 13; J: TRBJ1-6; V: TRBV7-2; size: NA; D: NA
CDR3: CASSLGAGEMRNTIYF; DNA: TGTGCCAGCAGCTTGGGGGCAGGGGAAATGAGGAACACCATATATTTT; length: 16; J: TRBJ1-3; V: TRBV5-4; size: NA; D: NA
CDR3: CASSVGDRARNEQFF; DNA: TGTGCCAGCAGCGTGGGGGACAGGGCAAGAAATGAGCAGTTCTTC; length: 15; J: TRBJ2-1; V: TRBV9; size: NA; D: TRBD1
CDR3: CASSLDPNTGELFF; DNA: TGTGCCAGCAGCTTAGATCCTAACACCGGGGAGCTGTTTTTT; length: 14; J: TRBJ2-2; V: TRBV11-3; size: NA; D: NA
CDR3: CASSLAGYYNEQFF; DNA: TGTGCCAGCAGTTTAGCGGGGTACTACAATGAGCAGTTCTTC; length: 14; J: TRBJ2-1; V: TRBV27; size: NA; D: NA
CDR3: CASSRFPRGRSYEQYF; DNA: TGCGCCAGCAGCCGCTTTCCCAGGGGCCGCTCCTACGAGCAGTACTTC; length: 16; J: TRBJ2-7; V: TRBV5-1; size: NA; D: NA
CDR3: CASSLRETEQFF; DNA: TGTGCCAGCAGCTTGAGGGAGACGGAGCAGTTCTTC; length: 12; J: TRBJ2-1; V: TRBV5-4; size: NA; D: NA
CDR3: CASSQDQSGGESDTQYF; DNA: TGCGCCAGCAGCCAAGATCAGAGCGGGGGGGAATCAGATACGCAGTATTTT; length: 17; J: TRBJ2-3; V: TRBV4-1; size: NA; D: TRBD2
CDR3: CAISENSYGYTF; DNA: TGTGCCATCAGTGAGAATAGCTATGGCTACACCTTC; length: 12; J: TRBJ1-2; V: TRBV10-3; size: NA; D: NA
CDR3: CASSLAGQVTYEQYF; DNA: TGTGCCAGCAGCTTAGCGGGACAGGTGACCTACGAGCAGTACTTC; length: 15; J: TRBJ2-7; V: TRBV11-2; size: NA; D: TRBD1